The 17 T cell receptor beta chains given below trace back to one sample, sequenced in a study of blood T cell repertoires in COVID-19. Here immunoSEQ multiplex PCR was the method, and the copy in TCRdb shows in-frame clones only, minus some. Here the sample spans about 90,000 clones, approximately 90% being singletons. The sequenced material came from peripheral blood. These TCRs come from a human donor with active COVID-19. The donor label of this sample is uncertain.

The chain recombines TRBV16 with TRBJ1-2, with 8 bases aligning to TRBD1. With 0 bases clipped from V and 4 bases from J, the junction kept 4 bases outside the gene matches. CDR1 and CDR2 (germline): KGHSY, FQNENV. The CDR3 covers 15 residues. Here the CDR3 DNA reads TGTGCCAGCAGCCAATCGGACAGGGCGCTCTATGGCTACACCTTC. Its protein product is CASSQSDRALYGYTF. Full variable domain (rest looked up from reference TRBV16 and TRBJ1-2): GEEVAQTPKHLVRGEGQKAKLYCAPIKGHSYVFWYQQVLKNEFKFLISFQNENVFDETGMPKERFSAKCLPNSPCSLEIQATKLEDSAVYFCASSQSDRALYGYTFGSGTRLTVV.

The V call is TRBV19, the J call TRBJ2-1, with D possibly matching TRBD1 (6 bases). CDR1 and CDR2 from the germline V gene are LNHDA and SQIVND (reference sequence). The V and J ends lost 9 bases and 1 base respectively, with 16 bases between them. The CDR3 length is 15 residues. The CDR3 DNA follows: TGTGCCAGCAGAACAGGGTTGACGTCCTACAATGAGCAGTTCTTC. This encodes CASRTGLTSYNEQFF.

V gene TRBV7-2 combines with J gene TRBJ1-2, with 7 bases matching TRBD1. The CDR3 is made up of 13 amino acids. In germline, CDR1 is SGHTA, CDR2 FQGNSA. The J segment lost 4 bases and the V segment lost 5 bases, leaving 4 bases of the junction unmatched. CDR3 bases: TGTGCCAGCAGCCCTGGACAGGCCTATGGCTACACCTTC. Translating it yields CASSPGQAYGYTF.

The chain couples TRBV19 to TRBJ2-7, with 9 nucleotides matching TRBD2. J was trimmed by 3 bases and V by 1 base; bases with no gene match: 7. CDR1 and CDR2 (germline): LNHDA, SQIVND (reference sequence). The CDR3 totals 16 residues. CDR3 sequence (DNA): TGTGCCAGTAGTATAGCGGTAAGCGGGGGGCTCTACGAGCAGTACTTC. Encoded protein: CASSIAVSGGLYEQYF.

The chain links TRBV6-6 to TRBJ2-5, with TRBD2 matching over 8 bases. The CDR3 runs 13 residues. V was pared by 8 bases and J by 5 bases, with 7 bases of the junction left unmatched. The germline gives CDR1 MNHNY, CDR2 SVGAGI (reference sequence). As DNA, the CDR3 is TGTGCCAGCGGGTGGACTAGCCACGAGACCCAGTACTTC. Amino acid sequence: CASGWTSHETQYF.

The chain has TRBV7-6 and TRBJ1-5, with D possibly matching TRBD1 (5 bases). V was shortened by 3 bases and J by 5 bases, with 20 bases between the two germline ends. The germline V gene has CDR1 SGHVS and CDR2 FNYEAQ. This CDR3 contains 17 residues. For the CDR3, the DNA is TGTGCCAGCAGCTTTACTCCCTTCGATGGGGGGTATCAGCCCCAGCATTTT. It translates to CASSFTPFDGGYQPQHF.

The rearrangement uses TRBV11-2 and TRBJ2-3, with 9 bases that match TRBD2. J was trimmed by 5 bases and V by 0 bases; bases with no gene match: 3. This CDR3 spans 15 amino acids. CDR1 is SGHAT, CDR2 FQNNGV, per germline. CDR3 bases: TGTGCCAGCAGCTTAGATTTAGCGGGGGTAGATACGCAGTATTTT. Protein product: CASSLDLAGVDTQYF.

The chain carries TRBV9 and TRBJ1-5, with a possible D match to TRBD1 (6 bases). Germline CDR1 is SGDLS and CDR2 is YYNGEE. The germline V and J ends were trimmed by 4 bases and 6 bases, with 14 bases remaining between them. CDR3 length: 14 residues. The CDR3 DNA is TGTGCCAGCAGCTCCCACAGGGATGGTCAGCCCCAGCATTTT. Translated: CASSSHRDGQPQHF. Filled out from reference TRBV9 and TRBJ1-5, the complete variable domain reads DSGVTQTPKHLITATGQRVTLRCSPRSGDLSVYWYQQSLDQGLQFLIQYYNGEERAKGNILERFSAQQFPDLHSELNLSSLELGDSALYFCASSSHRDGQPQHFGDGTRLSIL.

The chain combines TRBV5-3 with TRBJ2-2, with 12 bases identical to TRBD2. TRBV5-3 is an ORF for which the function is uncertain. The V gene end was trimmed by 4 bases and the J gene end by 5 bases; junction bases not matched to a gene: 21. The CDR3 is 21 residues long. CDR3 sequence: CARSHPRGLAGGPRETGELFF. CDR3 DNA sequence: TGTGCCAGAAGCCATCCCCGTGGGCTAGCGGGGGGGCCAAGGGAGACCGGGGAGCTGTTTTTT.

V usage is TRBV2 and J usage is TRBJ2-3, with 8 nucleotides matching TRBD2. The CDR3 contains 16 residues. Germline assignment: CDR1 SNHLY and CDR2 FYNNEI. V was clipped by 4 bases and J by 6 bases; unmatched bases: 12. Here the CDR3 reads CASSGLGLGVGDTQYF. CDR3 in DNA: TGTGCCAGCAGTGGATTGGGACTAGGGGTTGGGGATACGCAGTATTTT.

The chain uses TRBV5-5 and TRBJ2-3, with a possible D match to TRBD1 (6 bases). Trimming stripped 4 bases from V and 7 bases from J, with 16 bases between. The CDR3 is 14 residues long. Germline CDR1 and CDR2: SGHKS and YYEKEE (reference sequence). The CDR3 spells CASSPDQGRNTQYF. CDR3 coding DNA: TGTGCCAGCAGCCCTGATCAGGGGCGCAATACGCAGTATTTT.

The J gene is TRBJ1-6, the V gene TRBV6-6; 9 nucleotides match TRBD1. The CDR3 runs 15 residues. Germline V lookup: CDR1 MNHNY, CDR2 SVGAGI (reference sequence). The junction had 7 bases not matched to a gene; V was cut back by 7 bases and J by 6 bases. The CDR3 sequence: CASNPGTGINSPLHF. CDR3 nucleotide sequence: TGTGCCAGCAACCCCGGGACAGGGATTAATTCACCCCTCCACTTT.

The V call is TRBV15, the J call TRBJ2-3, with TRBD2 matching over 13 bases. Germline V CDR1 and CDR2: LNHNV, YYDKDF (reference sequence). Losses at the gene ends were 1 base for V and 4 bases for J; bases not matched to a gene: 2. The CDR3 extends over 16 amino acids. In DNA, the CDR3 is TGTGCCACCAGCAGAGGACTAGCGGGGGGTGCAGATACGCAGTATTTT. Translated, it gives CATSRGLAGGADTQYF.

The chain recombines TRBV4-2 with TRBJ2-6, with D unclear. The V and J ends lost 2 bases and 0 bases respectively, with 5 bases between them. The CDR3 length is 15 residues. Germline CDR1 LGHNA, CDR2 YNFKEQ. CDR3 in amino acids: CASSQISSGANVLTF. The CDR3 bases are TGTGCCAGCAGCCAAATCAGCTCTGGGGCCAACGTCCTGACTTTC.

V gene TRBV3-1 (or the pseudogene TRBV3-2) combines with J gene TRBJ1-2; weak D call: TRBD1 (6 bases). Germline CDR1 is LGHDT and CDR2 is YNNKEL (reference sequence). Trimming took off 5 bases at V and 2 bases at J, with 15 bases between the two ends. The CDR3 has 15 residues. This CDR3 reads CASSYRAGGNYGYTF. The DNA of the CDR3 is TGTGCCAGCAGCTACAGGGCTGGGGGCAACTATGGCTACACCTTC.

The CDR3 region is CASSVYGGEKLFF. DNA of the CDR3: TGTGCCAGCAGCGTATACGGTGGTGAAAAACTGTTTTTT. This chain connects TRBV9 to TRBJ1-4; no clear D gene. Germline V gene data show CDR1 as SGDLS and CDR2 as YYNGEE. With 1 base removed from V and 7 bases from J, the gap between germline ends came to 8 bases. CDR3 size: 13 residues. Looking up the rest from reference TRBV9 and TRBJ1-4 gives the full variable domain: DSGVTQTPKHLITATGQRVTLRCSPRSGDLSVYWYQQSLDQGLQFLIQYYNGEERAKGNILERFSAQQFPDLHSELNLSSLELGDSALYFCASSVYGGEKLFFGSGTQLSVL.

This chain joins TRBV13 and TRBJ2-7, with D maybe TRBD2 (6 bases). V lost 1 base, J lost 4 bases, and 11 bases lay in between. The CDR3 has 14 amino acids. Germline CDR1 reads PRHDT; CDR2 reads FYEKMQ (reference sequence). CDR3 in DNA: TGTGCCAGCAGCTTAGAGGGCCGGGGGTACGAGCAGTACTTC. Protein sequence: CASSLEGRGYEQYF. Full variable domain (remainder filled in from reference TRBV13 and TRBJ2-7): AAGVIQSPRHLIKEKRETATLKCYPIPRHDTVYWYQQGPGQDPQFLISFYEKMQSDKGSIPDRFSAQQFSDYHSELNMSSLELGDSALYFCASSLEGRGYEQYFGPGTRLTVT.